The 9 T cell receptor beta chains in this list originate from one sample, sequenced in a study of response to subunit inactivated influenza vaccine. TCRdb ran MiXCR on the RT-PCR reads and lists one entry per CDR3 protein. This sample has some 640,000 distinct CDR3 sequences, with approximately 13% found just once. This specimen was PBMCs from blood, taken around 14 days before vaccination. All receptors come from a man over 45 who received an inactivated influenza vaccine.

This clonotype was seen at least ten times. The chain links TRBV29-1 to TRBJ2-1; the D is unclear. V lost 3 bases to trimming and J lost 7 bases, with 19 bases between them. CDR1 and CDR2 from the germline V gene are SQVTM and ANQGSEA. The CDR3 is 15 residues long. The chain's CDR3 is CSVEGSGAKLNEQFF. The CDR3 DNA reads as TGCAGCGTTGAGGGCTCGGGCGCCAAACTTAATGAGCAGTTCTTC.

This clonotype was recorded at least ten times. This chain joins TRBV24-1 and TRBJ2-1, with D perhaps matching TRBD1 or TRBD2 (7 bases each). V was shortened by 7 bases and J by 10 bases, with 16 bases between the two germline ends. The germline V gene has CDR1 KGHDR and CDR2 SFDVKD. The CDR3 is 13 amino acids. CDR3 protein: CATSDPGGEEQFF. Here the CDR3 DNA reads TGTGCCACCAGCGATCCAGGGGGGGAGGAGCAGTTCTTC.

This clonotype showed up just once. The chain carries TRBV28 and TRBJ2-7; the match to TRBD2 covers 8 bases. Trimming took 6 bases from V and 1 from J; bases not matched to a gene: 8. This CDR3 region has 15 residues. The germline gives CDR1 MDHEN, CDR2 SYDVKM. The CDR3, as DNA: TGTGCCAGCAGCCCGTTGGTAGCGGGATCCTACGAGCAGTACTTC. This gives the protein CASSPLVAGSYEQYF.

Here the CDR3 reads CATSRGGGYNEQFF. The CDR3, as DNA: TGTGCCACCAGCAGAGGCGGGGGATACAATGAGCAGTTCTTC. The V and J genes are TRBV15 and TRBJ2-1; 7 bases are a match to TRBD2. Germline V CDR1 and CDR2: LNHNV, YYDKDF (reference sequence). The trim removed 1 base at V and 4 bases at J, leaving 1 base unmatched. The CDR3 covers 14 residues.

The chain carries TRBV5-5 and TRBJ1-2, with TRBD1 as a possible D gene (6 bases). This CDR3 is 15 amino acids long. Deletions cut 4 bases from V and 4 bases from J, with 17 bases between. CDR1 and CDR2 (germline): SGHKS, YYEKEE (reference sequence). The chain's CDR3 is CASSEVGGHAYGYTF. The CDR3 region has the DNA TGTGCCAGCAGCGAGGTAGGGGGACATGCCTATGGCTACACCTTC.

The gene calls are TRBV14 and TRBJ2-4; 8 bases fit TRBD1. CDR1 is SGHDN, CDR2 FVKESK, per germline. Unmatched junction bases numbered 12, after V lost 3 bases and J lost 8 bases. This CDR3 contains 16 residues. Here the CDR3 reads CASSHGTGQLNDIQYF. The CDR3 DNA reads TGTGCCAGCAGCCACGGGACAGGACAGCTGAACGACATTCAGTACTTC.

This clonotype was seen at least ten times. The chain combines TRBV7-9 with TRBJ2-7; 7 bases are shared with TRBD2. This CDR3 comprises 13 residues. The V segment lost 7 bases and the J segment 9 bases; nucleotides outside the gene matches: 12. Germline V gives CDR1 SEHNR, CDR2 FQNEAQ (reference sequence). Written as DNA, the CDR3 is TGTGCCAGCACCTCACCGCGAGGGAGGGGGCAGTACTTC. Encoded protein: CASTSPRGRGQYF.

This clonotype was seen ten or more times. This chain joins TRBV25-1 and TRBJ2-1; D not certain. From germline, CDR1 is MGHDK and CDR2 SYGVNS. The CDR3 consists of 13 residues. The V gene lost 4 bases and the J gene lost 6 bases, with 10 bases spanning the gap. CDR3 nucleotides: TGTGCCAGCAGTGGGAAAGTAGGCAATGAGCAGTTCTTC. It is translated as CASSGKVGNEQFF.

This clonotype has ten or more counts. This CDR3 reads CASNPADYSSYEQYF. In nucleotides, the CDR3 is TGTGCCAGCAATCCGGCAGACTATAGCTCCTACGAGCAGTACTTC. V is TRBV11-2 and J is TRBJ2-7; a possible D gene is TRBD2 (5 bases). V shed 7 bases and J shed 0 bases, with 16 bases lying between them. Looked up from germline, CDR1 is SGHAT and CDR2 is FQNNGV. This CDR3 has 15 amino acids.